This T cell receptor (beta chain) was captured by sequencing in a study of blood T cell repertoires in COVID-19. Study-level information: Spain, Italy and the United States supplied samples that represented acute and convalescent COVID-19.

CDR1 LGHNA and CDR2 YNFKEQ come from the germline V gene. The CDR3 contains 16 residues. Methods used by the authors: Amplification from reference gene primers served as the basis for estimated nucleated cell counts. Libraries were prepared by immunoSEQ multiplex PCR; TCRdb keeps only in-frame clonotypes and omits some of them. V, J and clone size were drawn from that table, and D and trimming were deduced from the DNA. The repertoire includes roughly 140,000 clones, 80% to 90% of them detected once, and 3% sits in the top ten. With regard to this clone: An end of the junction does not agree with germline; a read error may underlie this.

Material for sequencing was peripheral blood. The TCR comes from a woman aged 60-70 years with active COVID-19. The chain recombines TRBV4-2 with TRBJ2-5, with 12 bases aligning to TRBD2. The CDR3 sequence: CASSKETSGRSETQYF. CDR3 nucleotide sequence: TGTGCCAGCAGCAAAGAGACTAGCGGGAGATCGGAGACCCAGTACTTC.